The rows below give T cell receptor beta chains drawn from one sample of a study of blood T cell repertoires in COVID-19. Method: immunoSEQ multiplex PCR; TCRdb's copy keeps in-frame clones and lacks some. The repertoire includes 490,000 or so clones, about 88% of them detected once, and under 9.5% sits in the top ten. The sample comprised PBMCs or T cells enriched from blood (not recorded which). The receptor source for this set is an older woman who had recovered from COVID-19. Each CDR3 is given with its conserved first and last residue. Each record gives: J gene, V gene, clone size, D gene, CDR3 protein, CDR3 DNA. D genes are given only for firm matches. Clone size is stated in some rows and not others, as once, few, many or a class when expanded.

j_gene: TRBJ1-6; v_gene: TRBV9; abundance: -; d_gene: -; CDR3aa: CASRVYPGHF; CDR3nt: TGTGCCAGCAGGGTATACCCAGGCCACTTT
j_gene: TRBJ1-2; v_gene: TRBV19; abundance: -; d_gene: TRBD1; CDR3aa: CASSIVSAGGYGYTF; CDR3nt: TGTGCCAGTAGTATCGTTTCGGCAGGGGGCTATGGCTACACCTTC
j_gene: TRBJ1-6; v_gene: TRBV2; abundance: -; d_gene: -; CDR3aa: CASYIAGLRPLHF; CDR3nt: TGTGCCAGTTACATTGCTGGGCTTCGGCCCCTCCACTTT
j_gene: TRBJ2-5; v_gene: TRBV10-3; abundance: -; d_gene: -; CDR3aa: CAISESGGLETQYF; CDR3nt: TGTGCCATCAGTGAGTCCGGCGGGCTAGAGACCCAGTACTTC
j_gene: TRBJ2-1; v_gene: TRBV5-6; abundance: -; d_gene: TRBD2; CDR3aa: CASRLAGASIGQFF; CDR3nt: TGTGCCAGCAGATTAGCGGGGGCCTCAATTGGGCAGTTCTTC
j_gene: TRBJ1-2; v_gene: TRBV4-2; abundance: -; d_gene: TRBD1; CDR3aa: CASSSDRTGGSYGYTF; CDR3nt: TGTGCCAGCAGCTCGGATCGGACAGGGGGTTCCTATGGCTACACCTTC
j_gene: TRBJ2-3; v_gene: TRBV6-6; abundance: -; d_gene: TRBD2; CDR3aa: CASSKGLAGTTDTQYF; CDR3nt: TGTGCCAGCAGCAAGGGACTAGCGGGAACCACAGATACGCAGTATTTT
j_gene: TRBJ2-3; v_gene: TRBV10-3; abundance: -; d_gene: TRBD2; CDR3aa: CAISARLAGEYSTDTQYF; CDR3nt: TGTGCCATCAGTGCCCGACTAGCGGGGGAATATAGCACAGATACGCAGTATTTT
j_gene: TRBJ2-3; v_gene: TRBV12-5; abundance: -; d_gene: TRBD1; CDR3aa: CASGLGQGASDTQYF; CDR3nt: TGTGCTAGTGGTTTGGGCCAGGGGGCATCAGATACGCAGTATTTT
j_gene: TRBJ1-5; v_gene: TRBV28; abundance: -; d_gene: TRBD1; CDR3aa: CASRGGQSNQPQHF; CDR3nt: TGTGCCAGCAGAGGGGGCCAAAGCAATCAGCCCCAGCATTTT
j_gene: TRBJ1-6; v_gene: TRBV2; abundance: -; d_gene: -; CDR3aa: CASTSQGNGSPLHF; CDR3nt: TGTGCCAGCACTTCACAGGGAAATGGGTCACCCCTCCACTTT
j_gene: TRBJ1-1; v_gene: TRBV6-5; abundance: -; d_gene: -; CDR3aa: CASSNRTVLNTEAFF; CDR3nt: TGTGCCAGCAGTAATAGGACAGTCTTGAACACTGAAGCTTTCTTT
j_gene: TRBJ1-1; v_gene: TRBV4-1; abundance: -; d_gene: -; CDR3aa: CASSPVGARNTEAFF; CDR3nt: TGCGCCAGCAGCCCCGTGGGGGCCCGGAACACTGAAGCTTTCTTT
j_gene: TRBJ1-6; v_gene: TRBV5-1; abundance: -; d_gene: TRBD1; CDR3aa: CASSLRGGQGSGSPLHF; CDR3nt: TGCGCCAGCAGCCTACGAGGAGGACAGGGATCCGGATCACCCCTCCACTTT
j_gene: TRBJ2-2; v_gene: TRBV13; abundance: -; d_gene: TRBD2; CDR3aa: CASSRTSVYTGELFF; CDR3nt: TGTGCCAGCAGTCGTACTAGCGTCTACACCGGGGAGCTGTTTTTT
j_gene: TRBJ1-6; v_gene: TRBV12-3/TRBV12-4; abundance: -; d_gene: -; CDR3aa: CASRFGNSPLHF; CDR3nt: TGTGCCAGCAGGTTCGGTAATTCACCCCTCCACTTT
j_gene: TRBJ2-7; v_gene: TRBV20-1; abundance: few; d_gene: -; CDR3aa: CSATGAYEQYF; CDR3nt: TGCAGTGCTACGGGGGCCTACGAGCAGTACTTC
j_gene: TRBJ2-7; v_gene: TRBV6-5; abundance: few; d_gene: TRBD1; CDR3aa: CASSISTGYEQYF; CDR3nt: TGTGCCAGCAGCATCTCGACAGGGTACGAGCAGTACTTC
j_gene: TRBJ1-1; v_gene: TRBV7-9; abundance: -; d_gene: -; CDR3aa: CASSLVQAGNTEAFF; CDR3nt: TGTGCCAGCAGCTTAGTTCAGGCCGGGAACACTGAAGCTTTCTTT
j_gene: TRBJ2-2; v_gene: TRBV5-1; abundance: few; d_gene: -; CDR3aa: CASSLNYYTGELFF; CDR3nt: TGCGCCAGCAGCTTGAACTACTACACCGGGGAGCTGTTTTTT
j_gene: TRBJ2-1; v_gene: TRBV5-5; abundance: -; d_gene: -; CDR3aa: CASRFRQAVSSYNEQFF; CDR3nt: TGTGCCAGCCGCTTCAGGCAAGCGGTAAGCTCCTACAATGAGCAGTTCTTC
j_gene: TRBJ2-1; v_gene: TRBV5-1; abundance: -; d_gene: -; CDR3aa: CASSLAGGPDEQFF; CDR3nt: TGCGCCAGCAGCTTGGCCGGGGGGCCAGATGAGCAGTTCTTC
j_gene: TRBJ1-1; v_gene: TRBV5-5; abundance: -; d_gene: -; CDR3aa: CASSAGRNTEAFF; CDR3nt: TGTGCCAGCAGCGCAGGGCGAAACACTGAAGCTTTCTTT
j_gene: TRBJ2-5; v_gene: TRBV6-2/TRBV6-3; abundance: once; d_gene: -; CDR3aa: CASSYSNPGRETQYF; CDR3nt: TGTGCCAGCAGTTACTCGAATCCAGGGCGGGAGACCCAGTACTTC
j_gene: TRBJ1-6; v_gene: TRBV10-3; abundance: -; d_gene: -; CDR3aa: CAISESYSNSPLHF; CDR3nt: TGTGCCATCAGTGAGTCGTACAGTAATTCACCCCTCCACTTT
j_gene: TRBJ1-3; v_gene: TRBV3-1/TRBV3-2; abundance: -; d_gene: -; CDR3aa: CASSQEGHTSGNTIYF; CDR3nt: TGTGCCAGCAGCCAAGAGGGACACACCTCTGGAAACACCATATATTTT
j_gene: TRBJ1-1; v_gene: TRBV2; abundance: -; d_gene: -; CDR3aa: CASSDDTYTEAFF; CDR3nt: TGTGCCAGCAGTGATGACACCTACACTGAAGCTTTCTTT
j_gene: TRBJ2-1; v_gene: TRBV11-2; abundance: -; d_gene: TRBD1; CDR3aa: CASRGTGGGPQSSYNEQFF; CDR3nt: TGTGCCAGCAGAGGGACAGGGGGCGGTCCCCAGAGCTCCTACAATGAGCAGTTCTTC
j_gene: TRBJ2-3; v_gene: TRBV11-2; abundance: -; d_gene: -; CDR3aa: CASSLAFAVGTDTQYF; CDR3nt: TGTGCCAGCAGCTTAGCTTTCGCGGTGGGCACAGATACGCAGTATTTT
j_gene: TRBJ2-7; v_gene: TRBV7-9; abundance: -; d_gene: -; CDR3aa: CASSPEQPGSYEQYF; CDR3nt: TGTGCCAGCAGCCCCGAACAGCCCGGCTCCTACGAGCAGTACTTC
j_gene: TRBJ1-3; v_gene: TRBV3-1/TRBV3-2; abundance: -; d_gene: -; CDR3aa: CASQSSGNTIYF; CDR3nt: TGTGCCAGTCAGTCCTCTGGAAACACCATATATTTT
j_gene: TRBJ2-5; v_gene: TRBV5-1; abundance: -; d_gene: -; CDR3aa: CASRVRSAQETQYF; CDR3nt: TGCGCCAGCCGGGTAAGAAGCGCCCAAGAGACCCAGTACTTC
j_gene: TRBJ1-2; v_gene: TRBV24-1; abundance: -; d_gene: TRBD1; CDR3aa: CATSDLTGGVYGYTF; CDR3nt: TGTGCCACCAGTGATTTAACAGGGGGCGTCTATGGCTACACCTTC
j_gene: TRBJ2-7; v_gene: TRBV4-2; abundance: few; d_gene: -; CDR3aa: CASSPETGGYEQYF; CDR3nt: TGTGCCAGCAGCCCGGAGACAGGTGGCTACGAGCAGTACTTC
j_gene: TRBJ1-4; v_gene: TRBV3-1/TRBV3-2; abundance: -; d_gene: -; CDR3aa: CASSQNEEKLFF; CDR3nt: TGTGCCAGCAGCCAAAATGAGGAAAAACTGTTTTTT
j_gene: TRBJ2-7; v_gene: TRBV29-1; abundance: once; d_gene: -; CDR3aa: CSVDTTGSYEQYF; CDR3nt: TGCAGCGTTGACACTACAGGTTCCTACGAGCAGTACTTC
j_gene: TRBJ1-1; v_gene: TRBV19; abundance: -; d_gene: -; CDR3aa: CASSPGRRVGMFAEAFF; CDR3nt: TGTGCCAGTAGTCCTGGCAGGAGGGTAGGAATGTTCGCTGAAGCTTTCTTT